The TCR beta chain under discussion was sequenced for a study of T cell changes during pregnancy in multiple sclerosis. Sequencing used immunoSEQ multiplex PCR; TCRdb keeps in-frame clones, though not all of them. The sample gives around 45,000 clones, 75% to 90% of which show up once; around 8% is in the top ten. Germline V gene lookup returns CDR1 SGHAT and CDR2 FQNNGV. CDR3 size: 13 residues. Trimming pared 10 bases from V and 4 bases from J, leaving 17 bases between. This receptor was identified in a female donor with multiple sclerosis, enrolled in a pregnancy study. The specimen comprised CD8+ T cells from peripheral blood mononuclear cells, sampled in the second trimester of pregnancy. The V and J genes are TRBV11-2 and TRBJ2-7; possible D gene TRBD1, 5 bases. In DNA form, the CDR3 reads TGTGCCACCGTGGACCTGGACAAGTACGAGCAGTACTTC. Its translation: CATVDLDKYEQYF. Full variable domain (outside the CDR3, taken from reference TRBV11-2 and TRBJ2-7): EAGVAQSPRYKIIEKRQSVAFWCNPISGHATLYWYQQILGQGPKLLIQFQNNGVVDDSQLPKDRFSAERLKGVDSTLKIQPAKLEDSAVYLCATVDLDKYEQYFGPGTRLTVT.